The 23 T cell receptor beta chains below were found in one sample sequenced in a study of shared clonotypes between healthy human individuals (dated by TCRdb to the early 2020s). CD8 naive samples consisted of CD45RO-negative cells that were positively selected for CCR7, yielding a CD45RA+CCR7+ population without TemRA cells. The receptor library was made with the immunoSEQ multiplex PCR assay. Held by TCRdb, this immuneACCESS table contains in-frame sequences only and omits some clones. Under half of the omission traces to an unresolved V gene where checked; the cause of the rest is unknown. Here the sample has around 1,900,000 clones; around 95% occur a single time. Around 1.7% of the sample is in the top ten clones. The sequencing sample was made of naive CD8+ T cells from PBMCs. Taken with the paper, the label for cell subset or site translates to: CD45RA+CCR7+. The receptors were gathered from a man aged 18 to 35 in good health. Some clones in this sample may be carry-over from other donors' samples.

The chain joins TRBV9 to TRBJ2-1; unclear D gene. The V and J ends lost 2 bases and 9 bases respectively, with 12 bases between them. Germline CDR1 is SGDLS and CDR2 is YYNGEE. CDR3 length: 13 residues. CDR3 nucleotide sequence: TGTGCCAGCAGCGTGAGGTCCCGAGGTGAGCAGTTCTTC. Protein sequence: CASSVRSRGEQFF.

The chain employs TRBV27 and TRBJ1-3; maybe TRBD1 (5 bases). The CDR3 is made up of 15 amino acids. Per germline, CDR1 MNHEY and CDR2 SMNVEV (reference sequence). V was trimmed by 8 bases and J by 2 bases, leaving 16 bases between them. The chain's CDR3 is CASGRQGPTGNTIYF. CDR3 DNA sequence: TGTGCCAGCGGACGGCAGGGACCAACTGGAAACACCATATATTTT.

This chain uses TRBV4-1 with TRBJ2-7; D call uncertain. The CDR3 spans 13 residues. The V gene's germline CDR1 is MGHRA and CDR2 YSYEKL. Trimming shortened V by 4 bases and J by 4 bases, and 11 bases separated the two germline ends. CDR3 in amino acids: CASSPPLGYEQYF. CDR3 coding DNA: TGCGCCAGCAGCCCGCCTCTGGGATACGAGCAGTACTTC.

CDR3: CATEPVGIDNEQFF. The CDR3, as DNA: TGTGCCACAGAGCCCGTAGGTATAGACAATGAGCAGTTCTTC. V gene TRBV10-3 combines with J gene TRBJ2-1; D call uncertain. Germline V gene sequence: CDR1 ENHRY, CDR2 SYGVKD. This CDR3 has 14 amino acids. V lost 10 bases, J lost 5 bases, and 18 bases lay in between.

The chain carries TRBV10-2 and TRBJ2-7; weak D call: TRBD1 (6 bases). Per germline, CDR1 WSHSY and CDR2 SAAADI. This CDR3 is built from 12 residues. The V and J ends lost 11 bases and 2 bases respectively, with 13 bases between them. The CDR3 is CACSAGAYEQYF. The DNA for the CDR3 is TGCGCCTGTAGCGCAGGGGCCTACGAGCAGTACTTC.

The chain uses TRBV4-1 and TRBJ2-7; 8 bases are shared with TRBD2. The germline V gene has CDR1 MGHRA and CDR2 YSYEKL. The junction had 2 bases not matched to a gene; V was cut back by 4 bases and J by 6 bases. CDR3 size: 12 residues. The CDR3 sequence: CASSPRGGEQYF. The CDR3 region has the DNA TGCGCCAGCAGCCCCCGGGGGGGCGAGCAGTACTTC.

This chain uses TRBV27 with TRBJ2-1; TRBD2 agrees at 9 bases. This CDR3 spans 17 amino acids. V lost 5 bases, J lost 8 bases, and 16 bases stayed unmatched. Germline CDR1 reads MNHEY; CDR2 reads SMNVEV (reference sequence). The CDR3 DNA reads TGTGCCAGCAGTCTCCTCTTATTCTCTAGCGGGAACCATGAGCAGTTCTTC. This translates into CASSLLLFSSGNHEQFF.

This chain links TRBV29-1 with TRBJ1-2, with 7 positions matching TRBD1. The CDR3 covers 12 residues. Trimming at V came to 5 bases and at J to 5 bases, leaving 5 bases not matched to a gene. Germline CDR1 reads SQVTM; CDR2 reads ANQGSEA. DNA of the CDR3: TGCAGCGTTCCCCTGGGACAGTATGGCTACACCTTC. Its protein product is CSVPLGQYGYTF.

CDR3 loop: CASSLQVGGWAEAFF. CDR3 DNA: TGTGCCAGCAGTCTCCAAGTAGGAGGGTGGGCTGAAGCTTTCTTT. V usage is TRBV27 and J usage is TRBJ1-1, with D uncertain. Germline loops: CDR1 MNHEY, CDR2 SMNVEV (reference sequence). Trimming cost V 5 bases and J 6 bases, with 19 bases left between them. The CDR3 spans 15 residues.

This sequence joins TRBV6-1 and TRBJ1-1, with TRBD1 as a possible D gene (5 bases). Trimming cost V 7 bases and J 0 bases, with 12 bases left between them. The CDR3 has 14 amino acids. Germline V CDR1 and CDR2: MNHNS, SASEGT. The CDR3 DNA reads TGTGCCAGCAAAGAGGGGACGGTGAACACTGAAGCTTTCTTT. This gives the protein CASKEGTVNTEAFF.

This clone was found a few times. The gene calls are TRBV13 and TRBJ1-1; the match to TRBD1 covers 8 bases. The CDR3 extends over 13 amino acids. Germline V gene data show CDR1 as PRHDT and CDR2 as FYEKMQ (reference sequence). Germline trimming cut 5 bases from V and 5 bases from J; bases unmatched to any gene: 4. CDR3 loop: CASSGRGLTEAFF. CDR3 nucleotide sequence: TGTGCCAGCAGCGGCAGGGGGCTTACTGAAGCTTTCTTT.

The V and J genes are TRBV19 and TRBJ2-2, with 11 nucleotides matching TRBD1. The CDR3 spans 14 residues. Germline lookup yields CDR1 LNHDA and CDR2 SQIVND (reference sequence). Trimming cost V 10 bases and J 5 bases; bases outside gene matches: 6. The chain's CDR3 is CATPRDRGTGELFF. In DNA, the CDR3 is TGTGCCACCCCCCGGGACAGGGGGACCGGGGAGCTGTTTTTT.

This chain joins TRBV6-5 and TRBJ2-5, with D tentatively TRBD1 or TRBD2 (5 bases each). The CDR3 runs 14 residues. Trimming took 7 bases from V and 5 from J, leaving 17 bases between them. Germline CDR1 reads MNHEY; CDR2 reads SVGAGI. CDR3 DNA: TGTGCCAGCACCGGGACCAGCTCGGGCGAGACCCAGTACTTC. The encoded protein is CASTGTSSGETQYF.

V and J are TRBV4-1 and TRBJ2-7, with D maybe TRBD2 (6 bases). This CDR3 comprises 16 residues. CDR1 and CDR2 (germline): MGHRA, YSYEKL. Trimming removed 5 bases from V and 0 bases from J, with 17 bases in between. The CDR3: CASSDQMDGSSYEQYF. DNA of the CDR3: TGCGCCAGCAGCGATCAAATGGACGGGAGCTCCTACGAGCAGTACTTC.

This clone has only a few counts. The chain uses TRBV2 and TRBJ2-7, with D maybe TRBD1 (6 bases). V was clipped by 2 bases and J by 3 bases, with 11 bases between them. Looked up from germline, CDR1 is SNHLY and CDR2 is FYNNEI. This CDR3 has 14 residues. CDR3 coding DNA: TGTGCCAGCAGTGAAAACAGGGACGGCTACGAGCAGTACTTC. This translates into CASSENRDGYEQYF.

This sequence joins TRBV4-3 and TRBJ2-1, with D maybe TRBD2 (6 bases). The CDR3 loop spans 16 amino acids. V was cut by 0 bases and J by 2 bases, with 11 bases left in between. Germline V CDR1 and CDR2: LGHNA, YSLEER. The CDR3 sequence is CASSQDRRVTYNEQFF. The CDR3 region has the DNA TGCGCCAGCAGCCAAGATCGGAGGGTCACCTACAATGAGCAGTTCTTC.

The chain couples TRBV27 to TRBJ1-1; D is unclear. CDR1 MNHEY and CDR2 SMNVEV come from the germline V gene (reference sequence). The CDR3 length is 15 residues. Trimming pared 5 bases from V and 0 bases from J, leaving 13 bases between. The CDR3 here is CASSLALGMNTEAFF. The CDR3 bases are TGTGCCAGCAGTCTAGCCCTGGGGATGAACACTGAAGCTTTCTTT.

CDR3 sequence: CASSLEPPFQSGSLETQYF. The CDR3 DNA sequence: TGTGCCAGCAGCTTAGAACCCCCTTTTCAAAGCGGGAGCTTAGAGACCCAGTACTTC. The chain carries TRBV11-2 and TRBJ2-5, with 8 bases lining up with TRBD2. Germline V lookup: CDR1 SGHAT, CDR2 FQNNGV. The length of the CDR3 is 19 residues. V was clipped by 0 bases and J by 4 bases; unmatched bases: 16.

The chain is built from TRBV29-1 and TRBJ2-1; 9 positions match TRBD2. CDR3 length: 16 residues. Germline-derived CDR1 and CDR2 are SQVTM and ANQGSEA. V gave up 0 bases and J gave up 6 bases; unmatched junction bases: 9. The CDR3 spells CSVEDLPLAGANEQFF. CDR3 in DNA: TGCAGCGTTGAAGATCTTCCACTAGCGGGCGCCAATGAGCAGTTCTTC.

The rearrangement joins TRBV4-2 to TRBJ2-7; TRBD2 matches at 8 bases. This CDR3 has 16 amino acids. Per the germline V gene, CDR1 is LGHNA and CDR2 is YNFKEQ. V was clipped by 0 bases and J by 6 bases; unmatched bases: 10. The CDR3 sequence is CASSQDGSGLAVEQYF. The CDR3, as DNA: TGTGCCAGCAGCCAAGATGGTTCCGGACTAGCTGTCGAGCAGTACTTC.

The genes are TRBV7-3 and TRBJ1-1, with D maybe TRBD1 (5 bases). Germline V gene lookup returns CDR1 SGHTA and CDR2 FQGTGA. Trimming left V 2 bases short and J 0 bases short, with 7 bases between. This CDR3 has 14 amino acids. The CDR3 DNA sequence: TGTGCCAGCAGCTTACGAGGGGTGAACACTGAAGCTTTCTTT. Translation: CASSLRGVNTEAFF.

This chain links TRBV28 with TRBJ2-7, with D tentatively TRBD1 (6 bases). Trimming removed 4 bases at V and 0 bases at J, with 16 bases between. Germline V gene sequence: CDR1 MDHEN, CDR2 SYDVKM. The CDR3 totals 16 residues. The CDR3 here is CASSSITGTLSYEQYF. The CDR3 nucleotides are TGTGCCAGCAGTTCGATCACCGGGACACTCTCCTACGAGCAGTACTTC.

The chain is built from TRBV5-4 and TRBJ2-1; weak D call: TRBD1 (6 bases). V was trimmed by 4 bases and J by 1 base, leaving 15 bases between them. Per the germline V gene, CDR1 is SGHNT and CDR2 is YYREEE (reference sequence). The CDR3 runs to 16 residues. The CDR3 DNA reads as TGTGCCAGCAGCCCGGGAACAGGGTTTTCCTACAATGAGCAGTTCTTC. Translating gives CASSPGTGFSYNEQFF. The whole variable domain, remainder taken from reference TRBV5-4 and TRBJ2-1, is ETGVTQSPTHLIKTRGQQVTLRCSSQSGHNTVSWYQQALGQGPQFIFQYYREEENGRGNFPPRFSGLQFPNYSSELNVNALELDDSALYLCASSPGTGFSYNEQFFGPGTRLTVL.